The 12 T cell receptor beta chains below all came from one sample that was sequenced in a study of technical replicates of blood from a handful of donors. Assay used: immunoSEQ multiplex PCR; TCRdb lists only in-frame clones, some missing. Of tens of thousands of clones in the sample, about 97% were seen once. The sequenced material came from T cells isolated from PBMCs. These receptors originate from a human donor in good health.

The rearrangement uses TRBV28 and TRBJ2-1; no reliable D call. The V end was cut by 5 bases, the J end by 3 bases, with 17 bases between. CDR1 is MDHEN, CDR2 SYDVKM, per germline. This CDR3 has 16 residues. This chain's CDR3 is CASSPPTGVGYNEQFF. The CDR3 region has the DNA TGTGCCAGCAGTCCCCCCACTGGAGTAGGCTACAATGAGCAGTTCTTC.

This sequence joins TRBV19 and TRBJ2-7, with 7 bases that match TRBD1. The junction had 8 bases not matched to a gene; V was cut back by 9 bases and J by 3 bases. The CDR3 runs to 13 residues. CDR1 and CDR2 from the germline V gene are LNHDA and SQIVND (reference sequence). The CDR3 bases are TGTGCCAGCAGCCGGGACAGAGGCTACGAGCAGTACTTC. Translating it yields CASSRDRGYEQYF.

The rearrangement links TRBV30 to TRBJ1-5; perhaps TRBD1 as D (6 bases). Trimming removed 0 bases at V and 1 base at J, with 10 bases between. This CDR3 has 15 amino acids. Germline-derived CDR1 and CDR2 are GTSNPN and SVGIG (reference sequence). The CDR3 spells CAWSVLGQSNQPQHF. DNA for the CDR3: TGTGCCTGGAGTGTTCTCGGACAGAGCAATCAGCCCCAGCATTTT.

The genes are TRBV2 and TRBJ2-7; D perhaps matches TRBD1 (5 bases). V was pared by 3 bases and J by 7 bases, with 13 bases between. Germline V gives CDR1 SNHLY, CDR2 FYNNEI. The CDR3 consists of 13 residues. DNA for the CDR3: TGTGCCAGCAGTGACCTTGGGGCCGGGGAGCAGTACTTC. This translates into CASSDLGAGEQYF.

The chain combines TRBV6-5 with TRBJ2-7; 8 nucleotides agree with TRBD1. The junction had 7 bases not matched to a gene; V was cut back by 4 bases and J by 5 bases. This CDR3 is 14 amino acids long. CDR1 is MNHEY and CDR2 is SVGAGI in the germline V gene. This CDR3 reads CASSSWTGTHEQYF. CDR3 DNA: TGTGCCAGCAGTTCATGGACAGGGACCCACGAGCAGTACTTC.

In DNA, the CDR3 is TGTGCCGGAACAGGGGGCGCCTACGAGCAGTACTTC. Translation: CAGTGGAYEQYF. The chain has TRBV30 and TRBJ2-7, with 9 nucleotides matching TRBD1. Germline CDR1 is GTSNPN and CDR2 is SVGIG (reference sequence). V was pared by 8 bases and J by 2 bases, with 4 bases of the junction left unmatched. The CDR3 has 12 amino acids.

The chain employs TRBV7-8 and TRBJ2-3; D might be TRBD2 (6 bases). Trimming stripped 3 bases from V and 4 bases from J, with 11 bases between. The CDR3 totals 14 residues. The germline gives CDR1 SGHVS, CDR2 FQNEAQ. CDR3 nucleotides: TGTGCCAGCAGCTTCATGGCGGGGCCAGATACGCAGTATTTT. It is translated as CASSFMAGPDTQYF.

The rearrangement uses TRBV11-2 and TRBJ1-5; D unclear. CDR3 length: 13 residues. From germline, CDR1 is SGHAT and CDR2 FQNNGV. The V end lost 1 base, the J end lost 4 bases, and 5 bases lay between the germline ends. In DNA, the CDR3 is TGTGCCAGCAGCTTAGGGAGTAATCAGCCCCAGCATTTT. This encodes CASSLGSNQPQHF.

The CDR3 loop reads CASSGTGGYSNQPQHF. Here the CDR3 DNA reads TGTGCCAGCAGTGGTACAGGCGGCTATAGCAATCAGCCCCAGCATTTT. The chain joins TRBV2 to TRBJ1-5; tentatively, D is TRBD1 (5 bases). CDR1 is SNHLY, CDR2 FYNNEI, per germline. V lost 4 bases to trimming and J lost 0 bases, with 13 bases between them. The CDR3 totals 16 residues.

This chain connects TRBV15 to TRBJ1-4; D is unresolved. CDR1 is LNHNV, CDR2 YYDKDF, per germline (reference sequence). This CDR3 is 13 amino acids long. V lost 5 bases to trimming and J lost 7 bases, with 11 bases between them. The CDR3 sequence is CATSRTDFEKLFF. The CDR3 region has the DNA TGTGCCACCAGCCGAACAGATTTTGAAAAACTGTTTTTT. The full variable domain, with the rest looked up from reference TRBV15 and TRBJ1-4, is DAMVIQNPRYQVTQFGKPVTLSCSQTLNHNVMYWYQQKSSQAPKLLFHYYDKDFNNEADTPDNFQSRRPNTSFCFLDIRSPGLGDTAMYLCATSRTDFEKLFFGSGTQLSVL.

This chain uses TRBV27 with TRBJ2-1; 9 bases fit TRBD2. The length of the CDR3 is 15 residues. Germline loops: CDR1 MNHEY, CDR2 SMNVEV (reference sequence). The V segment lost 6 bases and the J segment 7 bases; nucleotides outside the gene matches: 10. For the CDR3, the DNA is TGTGCCAGCAGCCCCTTGGGACTAGCCCTTAATGAGCAGTTCTTC. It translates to CASSPLGLALNEQFF.

In DNA form, the CDR3 reads TGTGCCAGTATAGTTGGGCGGGATTATAACACTGAAGCTTTCTTT. As protein: CASIVGRDYNTEAFF. The gene calls are TRBV19 and TRBJ1-1, with D uncertain. Trimming shortened V by 7 bases and J by 2 bases, and 17 bases separated the two germline ends. The CDR3 has 15 residues. Germline-derived CDR1 and CDR2 are LNHDA and SQIVND (reference sequence).